The rows below give T cell receptor beta chains drawn from one sample of a study of tumor-infiltrating lymphocytes in localized non-small cell lung cancer. Produced via immunoSEQ multiplex PCR; TCRdb's table is partial and in-frame only. The sample includes about 6,700 clones, 76% seen only once; the top ten take 16%. Material for sequencing was uninvolved lung tissue not adjacent to the tumor. These TCRs come from a human donor with non-small cell lung cancer. CDR3s include the opening cysteine and the closing phenylalanine or tryptophan. A D gene is named only where the DNA matches it firmly. Clone size is not always given. Where it is, it says once, few, many or a class for expanded clones.

v_call,d_call,clone_size,j_call,cdr3_aa,cdr3_nt
TRBV5-4,TRBD2,.,TRBJ2-5,CASSSGLVRETQYF,TGTGCCAGCAGCAGCGGACTAGTTCGGGAGACCCAGTACTTC
TRBV19,TRBD2,.,TRBJ2-1,CASSAPSGLAGVNNEQFF,TGTGCCAGTAGTGCCCCCTCCGGGCTAGCGGGAGTAAACAATGAGCAGTTCTTC
TRBV10-1,TRBD2,medium-sized,TRBJ2-1,CASSEGLASNNEQFF,TGCGCCAGCAGTGAGGGACTAGCGTCTAACAATGAGCAGTTCTTC
TRBV2,.,.,TRBJ1-1,CASSLSQGYTEAFF,TGTGCCAGCAGCTTATCACAGGGTTACACTGAAGCTTTCTTT
TRBV28,.,.,TRBJ2-5,CASSFTGLGETQYF,TGTGCCAGCAGTTTTACGGGGCTCGGAGAGACCCAGTACTTC
TRBV6-1,.,.,TRBJ2-7,CASSEQQGASSYEQYF,TGTGCCAGCAGTGAACAACAGGGCGCCAGCTCCTACGAGCAGTACTTC
TRBV19,.,.,TRBJ2-4,CASTSRTDIKNIQYF,TGTGCCAGTACCTCCCGGACAGATATAAAAAACATTCAGTACTTC
TRBV5-1,.,.,TRBJ1-4,CASSLGDIEKLFF,TGCGCCAGCAGCTTGGGTGACATTGAAAAACTGTTTTTT
TRBV5-1,TRBD1,.,TRBJ2-7,CASSWAPGGEQYF,TGCGCCAGCAGCTGGGCGCCAGGGGGCGAGCAGTACTTC
TRBV27,TRBD2,.,TRBJ2-4,CASTSGSGGLAKNIQYF,TGTGCCAGCACTAGCGGGAGTGGGGGACTAGCCAAAAACATTCAGTACTTC
TRBV7-2,TRBD2,.,TRBJ2-5,CASSLGLALGMMETQYF,TGTGCCAGCAGCCTCGGACTAGCGTTGGGTATGATGGAGACCCAGTACTTC
TRBV12-5,.,once,TRBJ2-7,CASGLSGTYEQYF,TGTGCTAGTGGTTTGAGTGGGACCTACGAGCAGTACTTC
TRBV5-1,.,.,TRBJ2-4,CASSRAGYEAKNIQYF,TGCGCCAGCAGCAGGGCAGGGTACGAAGCCAAAAACATTCAGTACTTC
TRBV5-1,.,.,TRBJ2-2,CASSDGTSRTGELFF,TGCGCCAGCAGTGACGGGACTTCGAGGACCGGGGAGCTGTTTTTT
TRBV2,.,few,TRBJ2-2,CASSEGGPGELFF,TGTGCCAGCAGTGAAGGGGGGCCGGGGGAGCTGTTTTTT
TRBV11-1,TRBD2,large,TRBJ2-5,CASSVPSGSPETQYF,TGTGCCAGCAGCGTCCCCAGCGGGAGTCCGGAGACCCAGTACTTC
TRBV10-2,.,.,TRBJ1-1,CASMGRGRTLTFF,TGCGCCAGCATGGGAAGAGGGAGGACCTTGACTTTCTTT
TRBV27,.,.,TRBJ1-1,CASSLSEGNTEAFF,TGTGCCAGCAGTTTAAGTGAGGGAAACACTGAAGCTTTCTTT
TRBV7-2,TRBD2,.,TRBJ2-1,CASSLDLQAGGLNEQFF,TGTGCCAGCAGCTTAGACCTCCAAGCGGGGGGGCTCAATGAGCAGTTCTTC
TRBV29-1,TRBD1,.,TRBJ1-4,CSVPGTANEKLFF,TGCAGCGTCCCCGGGACAGCCAATGAAAAACTGTTTTTT
TRBV7-2,.,.,TRBJ2-7,CASSKDFLSYEQYF,TGTGCCAGCAGTAAGGACTTCCTTTCCTACGAGCAGTACTTC
TRBV6-5,.,.,TRBJ1-3,CASSTEFSGNTIYF,TGTGCCAGCAGTACGGAATTCTCTGGAAACACCATATATTTT
TRBV7-9,.,.,TRBJ2-7,CASSPSYEQYF,TGTGCCAGCAGCCCGTCCTACGAGCAGTACTTC
TRBV7-2,.,.,TRBJ2-7,CASSLDPQRYEQYF,TGTGCCAGCAGCTTAGATCCCCAACGATACGAGCAGTACTTC
TRBV9,.,.,TRBJ2-1,CASSAVGGEQFF,TGTGCCAGCAGCGCGGTTGGGGGTGAGCAGTTCTTC
TRBV28,.,once,TRBJ1-1,CASSPLARGEAFF,TGTGCCAGCAGTCCCCTCGCCAGGGGCGAAGCTTTCTTT
TRBV5-1,TRBD1,.,TRBJ1-2,CASSLDGTANYGYTF,TGCGCCAGCAGCTTGGACGGGACAGCTAACTATGGCTACACCTTC
TRBV27,TRBD1,.,TRBJ2-1,CASSLSWPGTGVYNEQFF,TGTGCCAGCAGTTTATCGTGGCCCGGGACAGGGGTCTACAATGAGCAGTTCTTC
TRBV11-2,.,.,TRBJ2-7,CASSTHSMGEQYF,TGTGCCAGCAGCACCCACTCGATGGGCGAGCAGTACTTC
TRBV28,TRBD1,.,TRBJ2-1,CASRESRDRGRDEQFF,TGTGCCAGCAGAGAATCCCGGGACAGGGGTAGGGATGAGCAGTTCTTC
TRBV5-6,.,.,TRBJ2-2,CASSWGQTNTGELFF,TGTGCCAGCAGCTGGGGGCAGACGAACACCGGGGAGCTGTTTTTT
TRBV6-1,TRBD1,few,TRBJ1-5,CASTPGQGLNQPQHF,TGTGCCAGCACGCCGGGACAGGGACTCAATCAGCCCCAGCATTTT
TRBV9,TRBD2,few,TRBJ2-1,CASSVGPSGGDNEQFF,TGTGCCAGCAGCGTAGGTCCCAGCGGGGGGGACAATGAGCAGTTCTTC
TRBV7-8,.,.,TRBJ2-3,CASSQGGGGTDTQYF,TGTGCCAGCAGCCAAGGGGGCGGGGGCACAGATACGCAGTATTTT
TRBV5-4,.,few,TRBJ1-1,CASSLHSMNTEAFF,TGTGCCAGCAGCTTGCACAGCATGAACACTGAAGCTTTCTTT
TRBV7-2,TRBD1,.,TRBJ1-2,CASSISITGDYGYTF,TGTGCCAGCAGCATATCTATCACAGGGGACTATGGCTACACCTTC